The clone carrying this T cell receptor (beta chain) has only a few counts. According to the study, TCR beta libraries were built with iRepertoire HTBI primers and CDR3-region Arm-PCR. In the authors' methods: More than 55 TRBV and roughly 15 TRBJ segments were identified across samples. TCRdb reprocessed the multiplex PCR reads with MiXCR, giving one entry per CDR3 protein. The V and J calls here are based on TCRdb, not the publication. The table lists roughly 610,000 distinct CDR3 sequences, around 16% of them singletons, with more than 10% in the top ten. This specimen comes from a study of regulatory T cells in long-lasting Graves disease. The germline V gene has CDR1 KGHSH and CDR2 LQKENI. This CDR3 comprises 16 residues. V was pared by 3 bases and J by 3 bases, with 15 bases between. Time point described: newly diagnosed GD, antithyroid drugs for less than 3 months. Preparation of the TCR library used RNA extracted from PBMCs.

This same sample was also taken into another study, of T cells in Graves' hyperthyroidism and ophthalmopathy.

This TCR was recovered from a young man with Graves disease. The chain couples TRBV18 to TRBJ2-1, with TRBD2 as a possible D gene (5 bases). The sequences come from peripheral blood mononuclear cells (PBMCs), collected at new diagnosis, from a patient treated with antithyroid drugs. The CDR3 sequence is CASSPPGQAGYNEQFF. CDR3 sequence (DNA): TGTGCCAGCTCACCCCCCGGCCAGGCGGGCTACAATGAGCAGTTCTTC.